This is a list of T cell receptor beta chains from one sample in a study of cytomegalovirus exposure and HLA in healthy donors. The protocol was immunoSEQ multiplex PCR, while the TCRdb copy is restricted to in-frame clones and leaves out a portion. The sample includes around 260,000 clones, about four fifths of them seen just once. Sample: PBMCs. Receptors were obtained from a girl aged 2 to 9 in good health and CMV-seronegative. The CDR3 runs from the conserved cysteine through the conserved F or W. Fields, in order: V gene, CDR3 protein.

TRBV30 CAWNSGLSLSNQPQHF
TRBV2 CASSDPTTGALNYGYTF
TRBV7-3 CASSLGLAGDEQYF
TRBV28 CASRQGGGTNYGYTF
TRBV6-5 CASKESENYGYTF
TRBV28 CASSPPPTADSNQPQHF
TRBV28 CASSLFSAGTSRTREQYF
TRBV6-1 CASSEATGSGNQPQHF
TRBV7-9 CASSSGQGVIWETQYF
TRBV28 CASSFDSRETQYF
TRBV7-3 CASSLSGGIYNEQFF
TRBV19 CASSISSGRARYEQYF
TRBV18 CASSPIQEEAFF
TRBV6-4 CASSVTGTGDYGYTF
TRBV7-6 CASSLSGLSPLHF
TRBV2 CASNSGVSYEQYF
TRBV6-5 CASSPRILETQYF
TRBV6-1 CASSQGTSGPNEQYF
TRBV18 CASSRGTVGAGELFF
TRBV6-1 CASSERGPYGYTF
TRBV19 CASSRDREYEQYF
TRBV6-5 CASSFSSGRAIEQYF
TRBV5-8 CASSLGRHQPQHF
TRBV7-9 CASSLLKASRDNEQFF